The T cell receptor beta chain described here comes from a study of blood T cell repertoires in COVID-19 (dated by TCRdb to about 2020). Regarding the complete study: Collaborator samples came from the United States, Italy and Spain and covered acute and convalescent phases of COVID-19. Where available, HLA class I and class II types were obtained from metadata supplied by the sample provider rather than from assay-based typing. The samples were drawn from two sources: the first 160 participants of the ongoing ImmuneRACE study, and 950 to 1,500 subjects contributed by 6 global collaborators. The repertoires were released in a freely available public database meant as a resource for research on the immune response to SARS-CoV-2. The material from the prospective study consisted of cDNA or gDNA derived from T cells, B-cell-depleted T cells, or PBMCs. A de-identified subject ID, COVID-19 status, age in years and sex were almost always included in the sample metadata. Subjects who had been exposed to COVID-19, were actively infected with it, or had recovered from it provided the deeply sampled blood TCRbeta repertoires that made up the dataset.

CDR1 and CDR2 (SGDLS, YYNGEE) derive from the germline V gene. The germline V end is reduced by 3 bases and the J end by 2 bases; junction bases left unmatched: 1. Spanning cysteine to phenylalanine, the CDR3 consists of 13 amino acids. The DNA shown is the 39-base CDR3, in frame from base 1. Overall study outcomes, separate from this receptor: The amount of clinical and demographic metadata varied by source and participant and was provided uncurated.

About this clone: Its antigen has not been determined. Base-call qualities are not available, and no considerably larger clone is one nucleotide away.

Each collaborating institution followed its own protocols to collect whole blood in K2EDTA tubes. Collaborator samples were shipped for TCRbeta analysis as frozen whole blood, isolated PBMCs, or DNA extracted from either sample type. The immunoSEQ Assay, a bias-controlled multiplex PCR, was used to amplify TCRbeta CDR3 regions from genomic DNA. The original pipeline was this. The number of nucleated cells in each sample was estimated by amplification of reference gene primers within the assay. To quantify the absolute abundance of each unique TCRbeta CDR3 rearrangement, sequence reads were collapsed and filtered. Productive Simpson clonality was computed per sample as the square root of Simpson's diversity index over productive rearrangements. TCRdb obtained this table from immuneACCESS and retained in-frame rearrangements with V and J assigned. These tables miss some clones; where compared with another copy, unresolved V genes account for less than half of the shortfall, and the remainder is unexplained. The V and J calls and clone size come from that table; D and trimming were worked out from the DNA. For this sample there are around 130,000 clones; 85% to 90% appear just once. The ten largest clones add up to approximately 27% of the sample.

This TCR came from a man in his 70s with active or convalescent COVID-19. Sequenced input: peripheral blood. This chain is built from TRBV9 and TRBJ2-5, with 7 central nucleotides matching TRBD2. CDR3 reads: CASSDSGQETQYF. The DNA sequence is TGTGCCAGCAGCGATAGCGGGCAAGAGACCCAGTACTTC.